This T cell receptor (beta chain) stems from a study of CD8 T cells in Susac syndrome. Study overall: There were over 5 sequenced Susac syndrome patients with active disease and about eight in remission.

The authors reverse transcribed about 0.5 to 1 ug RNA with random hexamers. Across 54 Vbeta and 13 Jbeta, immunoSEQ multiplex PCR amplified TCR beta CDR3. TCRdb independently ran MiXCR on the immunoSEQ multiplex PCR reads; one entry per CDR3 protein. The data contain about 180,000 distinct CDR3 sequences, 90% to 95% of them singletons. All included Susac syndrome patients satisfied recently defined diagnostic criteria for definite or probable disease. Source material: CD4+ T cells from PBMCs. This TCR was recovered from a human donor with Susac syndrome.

CDR3 region: CSAGTGGNTEAFF. CDR3 DNA: TGCAGTGCCGGCACGGGGGGGAACACTGAAGCTTTCTTT. V and J are TRBV20-1 and TRBJ1-1, with a tentative D call TRBD1 (5 bases). V was clipped by 6 bases and J by 1 base, with 12 bases between them. Germline CDR1 is DFQATT and CDR2 is SNEGSKA (reference sequence). The CDR3 is made up of 13 amino acids.